This TCR beta chain was captured by sequencing in a study of tissue T cells after allogeneic stem cell transplantation. Adult allogeneic hematopoietic cell transplant recipients with steroid-refractory graft-versus-host disease were prospectively enrolled for research autopsy. The CDR3 consists of 14 residues. Trimming left V 4 bases short and J 0 bases short, with 11 bases between. CDR1 and CDR2 (germline): SGDLS, YYNGEE. In this sample, this clone is large (0.1 to 1%). TCRdb's copy holds only in-frame clones and misses some; the assay was immunoSEQ multiplex PCR. The data show about 880 clones, about half seen once.

The receptor was isolated from a female patient between 40 and 69 years old with steroid-refractory graft-versus-host disease after an allogeneic stem cell transplant. Part of the T cell pool may stem from the graft donor. Source: kidney tissue, taken at autopsy. This chain joins TRBV9 and TRBJ2-7; weak D call: TRBD2 (5 bases). The CDR3 DNA reads TGTGCCAGCAGCACCGCGGGTTACTCCTACGAGCAGTACTTC. Residues: CASSTAGYSYEQYF.